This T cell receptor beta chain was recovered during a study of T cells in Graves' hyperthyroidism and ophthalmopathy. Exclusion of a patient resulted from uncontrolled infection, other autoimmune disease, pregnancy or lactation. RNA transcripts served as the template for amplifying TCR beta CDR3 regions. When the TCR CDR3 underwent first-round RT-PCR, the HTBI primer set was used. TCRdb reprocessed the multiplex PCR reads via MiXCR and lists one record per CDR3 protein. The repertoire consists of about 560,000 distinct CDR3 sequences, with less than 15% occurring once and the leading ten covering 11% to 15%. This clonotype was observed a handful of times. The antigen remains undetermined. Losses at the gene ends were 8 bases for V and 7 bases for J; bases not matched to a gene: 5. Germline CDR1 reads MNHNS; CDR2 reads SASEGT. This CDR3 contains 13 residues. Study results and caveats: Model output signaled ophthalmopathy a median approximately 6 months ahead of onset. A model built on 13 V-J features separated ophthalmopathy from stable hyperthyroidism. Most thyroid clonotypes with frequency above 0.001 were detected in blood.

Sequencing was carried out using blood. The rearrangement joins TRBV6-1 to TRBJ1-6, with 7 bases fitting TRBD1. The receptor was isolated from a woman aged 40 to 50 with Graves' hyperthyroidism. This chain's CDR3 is CASGRGQNSPLHF. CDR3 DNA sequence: TGTGCCAGCGGTAGGGGGCAAAATTCACCCCTCCACTTT.